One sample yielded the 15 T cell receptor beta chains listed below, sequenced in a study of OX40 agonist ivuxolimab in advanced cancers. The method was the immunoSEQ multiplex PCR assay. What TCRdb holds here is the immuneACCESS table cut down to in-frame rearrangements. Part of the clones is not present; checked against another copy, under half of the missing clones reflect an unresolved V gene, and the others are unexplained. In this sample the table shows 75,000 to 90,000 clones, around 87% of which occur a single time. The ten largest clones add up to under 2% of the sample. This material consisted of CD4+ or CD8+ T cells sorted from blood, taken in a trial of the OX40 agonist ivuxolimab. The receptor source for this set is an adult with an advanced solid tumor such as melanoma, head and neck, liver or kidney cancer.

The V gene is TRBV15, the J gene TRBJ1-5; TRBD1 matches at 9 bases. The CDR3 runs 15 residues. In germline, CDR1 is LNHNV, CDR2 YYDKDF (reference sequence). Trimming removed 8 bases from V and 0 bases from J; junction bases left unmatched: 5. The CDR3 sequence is CATRDRAFSNQPQHF. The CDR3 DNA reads TGTGCCACCCGGGACAGGGCTTTTAGCAATCAGCCCCAGCATTTT.

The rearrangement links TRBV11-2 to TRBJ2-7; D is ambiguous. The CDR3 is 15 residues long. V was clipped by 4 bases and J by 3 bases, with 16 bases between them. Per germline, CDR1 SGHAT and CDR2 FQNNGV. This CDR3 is CASSSPGSVDYEQYF. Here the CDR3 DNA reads TGTGCCAGCAGCTCGCCTGGCAGCGTCGACTACGAGCAGTACTTC.

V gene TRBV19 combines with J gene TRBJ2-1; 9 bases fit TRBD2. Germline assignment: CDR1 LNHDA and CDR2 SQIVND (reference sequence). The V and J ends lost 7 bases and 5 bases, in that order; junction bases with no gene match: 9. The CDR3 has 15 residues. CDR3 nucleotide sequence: TGTGCCAGTATGTACAGCGGGAGGTCCAACAATGAGCAGTTCTTC. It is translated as CASMYSGRSNNEQFF.

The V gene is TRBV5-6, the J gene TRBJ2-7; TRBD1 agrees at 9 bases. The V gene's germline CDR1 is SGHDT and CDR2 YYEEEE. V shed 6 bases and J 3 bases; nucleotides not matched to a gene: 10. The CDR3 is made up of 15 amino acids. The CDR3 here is CASTRGGQGLYEQYF. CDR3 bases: TGTGCCAGCACCCGCGGGGGACAGGGCCTCTACGAGCAGTACTTC.

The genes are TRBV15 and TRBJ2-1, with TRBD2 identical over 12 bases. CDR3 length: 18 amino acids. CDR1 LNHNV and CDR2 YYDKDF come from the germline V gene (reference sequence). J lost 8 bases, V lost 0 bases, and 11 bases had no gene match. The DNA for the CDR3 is TGTGCCACCAGCAGAGATTTGGCTAGCGGGAGGGCCTCGCATGAGCAGTTCTTC. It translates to CATSRDLASGRASHEQFF.

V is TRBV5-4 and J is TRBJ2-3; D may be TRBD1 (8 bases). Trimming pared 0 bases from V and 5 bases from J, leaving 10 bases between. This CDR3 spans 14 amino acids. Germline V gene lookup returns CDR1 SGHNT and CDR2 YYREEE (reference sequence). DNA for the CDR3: TGTGCCAGCAGCTTGGACAGGGGGGGAGATACGCAGTATTTT. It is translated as CASSLDRGGDTQYF.

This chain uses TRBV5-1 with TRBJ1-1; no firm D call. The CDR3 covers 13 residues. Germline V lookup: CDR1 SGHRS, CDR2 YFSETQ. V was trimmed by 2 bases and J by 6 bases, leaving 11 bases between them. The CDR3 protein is CASSFGEGAEAFF. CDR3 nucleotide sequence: TGCGCCAGCAGCTTCGGGGAGGGTGCTGAAGCTTTCTTT. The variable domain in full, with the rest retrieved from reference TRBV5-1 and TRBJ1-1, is KAGVTQTPRYLIKTRGQQVTLSCSPISGHRSVSWYQQTPGQGLQFLFEYFSETQRNKGNFPGRFSGRQFSNSRSEMNVSTLELGDSALYLCASSFGEGAEAFFGQGTRLTVV.

The CDR3 is CAWTGQETQYF. CDR3 bases: TGTGCCTGGACAGGGCAAGAGACCCAGTACTTC. The rearrangement links TRBV30 to TRBJ2-5; D may be TRBD1 (5 bases). Germline V gene lookup returns CDR1 GTSNPN and CDR2 SVGIG (reference sequence). Trimming took 4 bases from V and 2 from J, leaving 5 bases between them. The CDR3 contains 11 residues.

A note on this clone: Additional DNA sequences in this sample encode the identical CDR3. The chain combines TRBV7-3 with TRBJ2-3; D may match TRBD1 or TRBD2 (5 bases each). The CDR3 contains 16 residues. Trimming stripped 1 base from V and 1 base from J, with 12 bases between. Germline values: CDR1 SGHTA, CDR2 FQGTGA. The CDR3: CASSLMGRGGTDTQYF. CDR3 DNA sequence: TGTGCCAGCAGCTTAATGGGTAGGGGAGGCACAGATACGCAGTATTTT.

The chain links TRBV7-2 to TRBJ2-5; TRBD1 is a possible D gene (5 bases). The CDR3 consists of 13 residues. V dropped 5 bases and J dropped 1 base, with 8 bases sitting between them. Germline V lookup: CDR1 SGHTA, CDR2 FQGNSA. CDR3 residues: CASSRQTQETQYF. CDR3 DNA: TGTGCCAGCAGCCGACAGACCCAAGAGACCCAGTACTTC.

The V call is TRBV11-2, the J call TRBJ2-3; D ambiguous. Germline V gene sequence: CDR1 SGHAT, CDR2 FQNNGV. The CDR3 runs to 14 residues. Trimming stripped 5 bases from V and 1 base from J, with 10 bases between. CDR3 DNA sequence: TGTGCCAGCAGCGTATCCCGGGGCACAGATACGCAGTATTTT. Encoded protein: CASSVSRGTDTQYF.

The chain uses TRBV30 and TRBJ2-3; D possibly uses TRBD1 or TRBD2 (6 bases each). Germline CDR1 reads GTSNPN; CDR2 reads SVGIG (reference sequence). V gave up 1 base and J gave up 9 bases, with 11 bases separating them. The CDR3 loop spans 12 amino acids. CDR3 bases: TGTGCCTGGAGTGAGGGGGGTGAGACGCAGTATTTT. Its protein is CAWSEGGETQYF.

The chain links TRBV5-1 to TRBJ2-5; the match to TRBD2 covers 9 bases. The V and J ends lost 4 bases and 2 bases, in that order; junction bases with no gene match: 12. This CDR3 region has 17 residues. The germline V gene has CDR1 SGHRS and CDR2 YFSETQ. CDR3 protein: CASSGSTLAGTQETQYF. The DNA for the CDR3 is TGCGCCAGCAGCGGATCCACGCTAGCGGGGACACAAGAGACCCAGTACTTC. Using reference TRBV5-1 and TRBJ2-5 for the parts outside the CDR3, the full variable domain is KAGVTQTPRYLIKTRGQQVTLSCSPISGHRSVSWYQQTPGQGLQFLFEYFSETQRNKGNFPGRFSGRQFSNSRSEMNVSTLELGDSALYLCASSGSTLAGTQETQYFGPGTRLLVL.

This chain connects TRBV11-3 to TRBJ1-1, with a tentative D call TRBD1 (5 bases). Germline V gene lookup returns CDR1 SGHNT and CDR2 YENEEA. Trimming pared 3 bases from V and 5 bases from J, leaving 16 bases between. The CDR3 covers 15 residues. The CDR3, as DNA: TGTGCCAGCAGCTTGGGGCCGGGACGAGCGACTGAAGCTTTCTTT. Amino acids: CASSLGPGRATEAFF.

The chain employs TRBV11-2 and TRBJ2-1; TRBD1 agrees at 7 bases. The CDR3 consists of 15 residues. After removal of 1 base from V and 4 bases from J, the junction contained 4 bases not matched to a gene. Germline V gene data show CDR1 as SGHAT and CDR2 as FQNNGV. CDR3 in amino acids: CASSLGQGPYNEQFF. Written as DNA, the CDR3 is TGTGCCAGCAGCTTAGGACAGGGACCTTACAATGAGCAGTTCTTC.